Here is one T cell receptor (beta chain) with its context. This clonotype was seen a handful of times. The clone's antigen remains unknown. No base quality information exists; no much larger clone differs at one position. This sample is drawn from a study of response to subunit inactivated influenza vaccine (dated by TCRdb to the late 2010s). For the study in its entirety: Deep quantitative profiling of the T cell receptor repertoire was used in the study to follow responses to a trivalent subunit inactivated influenza vaccine. What the work shows at the level of the full study, not this receptor alone: The authors suggested that each seasonal influenza vaccination may recruit only a limited number of new T cells.

The library was made by RT-PCR. Sequencing instrument: Illumina HiSeq 2500. Starting from the raw public reads, TCRdb applied fastp trimming at Q25, assembled clones with MiXCR and retained in-frame beta chains. Every distinct CDR3 protein forms one entry, paired with its most common genes and DNA. The sample table shows about 190,000 distinct CDR3 sequences, and over 13% are seen once. The ten largest clones add up to about 28% of the sample. The junction carries 16 bases between V and J, which are trimmed by 7 bases and 7 bases respectively. The CDR3 spans 13 residues, from the cysteine through the phenylalanine. Kept here is only the CDR3 DNA, which spans 39 bases and is read in frame from base 1. As encoded in the germline V gene, CDR1 is WSHSY while CDR2 is SAAADI.

The receptor comes from a man in his forties or fifties who received an inactivated influenza vaccine. Donor details come from another sample of the same person, matched by shared clones. This specimen was CD8+ T cells sorted from PBMCs, taken 5 to 6 days after vaccination. The rearrangement combines TRBV10-2 with TRBJ1-2; a tentative D match to TRBD1 spans 5 bases. The bases read TGCGCCAGCAAAGAGGTTTTGGGGGTTGGCTACACCTTC. It is translated as CASKEVLGVGYTF.